The T cell receptor (beta chain) described here comes from a study of blood T cell repertoires in COVID-19. The wider study: In each case, the material was cDNA or gDNA derived from T cells, B-cell-depleted T cells, or PBMCs.

Here immunoSEQ multiplex PCR was the method, and the copy in TCRdb shows in-frame clones only, minus some. In the table there are 150,000 or so clones, 70% to 85% of which are singletons. V was cut by 8 bases and J by 2 bases, with 12 bases left in between. Germline V gene sequence: CDR1 LNHDA, CDR2 SQIVND (reference sequence). The CDR3 is 13 amino acids. Sequenced sample: peripheral blood. The genes are TRBV19 and TRBJ1-1, with D possibly matching TRBD1 (5 bases). This TCR was sampled from a woman in her forties with COVID-19, enrolled during active disease. CDR3 sequence: CASGPTENTEAFF. The CDR3 nucleotides are TGTGCCAGTGGACCGACAGAAAACACTGAAGCTTTCTTT.